The 18 T cell receptor beta chains reported below all come from one sample, sequenced in a study of blood T cell repertoires in COVID-19. Assay used: immunoSEQ multiplex PCR; TCRdb lists only in-frame clones, some missing. The sample includes a few hundred thousand clones, more than 70% of them seen just once. The material sequenced was PBMCs or T cells enriched from blood (not recorded which). These receptors originate from a woman younger than 35 who had been exposed to COVID-19.

The chain links TRBV9 to TRBJ2-3, with D possibly being TRBD2 (6 bases). Germline assignment: CDR1 SGDLS and CDR2 YYNGEE. Trimming took 4 bases from V and 4 from J, leaving 10 bases between them. The CDR3 totals 13 residues. DNA for the CDR3: TGTGCCAGCAGCTCGGGGGTTGCAGATACGCAGTATTTT. The encoded protein is CASSSGVADTQYF. Based on the CDR3 plus reference TRBV9 and TRBJ2-3, the full variable domain is DSGVTQTPKHLITATGQRVTLRCSPRSGDLSVYWYQQSLDQGLQFLIQYYNGEERAKGNILERFSAQQFPDLHSELNLSSLELGDSALYFCASSSGVADTQYFGPGTRLTVL.

This clone was seen a handful of times. V gene TRBV6-5 combines with J gene TRBJ1-1; 7 bases agree with TRBD1. This CDR3 has 15 residues. Trimming removed 7 bases from V and 0 bases from J; junction bases left unmatched: 8. The germline V gene has CDR1 MNHEY and CDR2 SVGAGI. The CDR3 DNA sequence: TGTGCCAGCAATACGGGACAGACAATGAACACTGAAGCTTTCTTT. Its protein product is CASNTGQTMNTEAFF.

The chain recombines TRBV13 with TRBJ2-7; TRBD1 aligns across 8 bases. The CDR3 has 14 residues. V was pared by 2 bases and J by 5 bases, with 5 bases of the junction left unmatched. Germline V gene lookup returns CDR1 PRHDT and CDR2 FYEKMQ (reference sequence). The CDR3 DNA sequence: TGTGCCAGCAGCTTATCCGGGACAGGACACGAGCAGTACTTC. Encoded protein: CASSLSGTGHEQYF. The variable domain in full, completed from reference TRBV13 and TRBJ2-7, reads AAGVIQSPRHLIKEKRETATLKCYPIPRHDTVYWYQQGPGQDPQFLISFYEKMQSDKGSIPDRFSAQQFSDYHSELNMSSLELGDSALYFCASSLSGTGHEQYFGPGTRLTVT.

V and J are TRBV7-3 and TRBJ2-7; D is possibly TRBD1 (5 bases). Germline CDR1 reads SGHTA; CDR2 reads FQGTGA. This CDR3 spans 15 amino acids. V lost 5 bases and J lost 3, with 17 bases in between. CDR3 in DNA: TGTGCCAGCAGCGGGCCGGTGGGGCGGTACTACGAGCAGTACTTC. Protein sequence: CASSGPVGRYYEQYF.

This clone was seen a single time. The V and J genes are TRBV28 and TRBJ1-1; 8 bases match TRBD1. This CDR3 spans 12 amino acids. The V and J ends lost 1 base and 10 bases, in that order; junction bases with no gene match: 2. The germline CDR1 and CDR2 sequences are MDHEN and SYDVKM. CDR3 amino acids: CASSLSGTGAFF. CDR3 DNA: TGTGCCAGCAGTTTATCAGGGACAGGAGCTTTCTTT.

This clone appeared a single time. This chain uses TRBV18 with TRBJ2-3; D may be TRBD1 (6 bases). The V end lost 3 bases, the J end lost 2 bases, and 9 bases lay between the germline ends. This CDR3 is built from 14 residues. Per the germline V gene, CDR1 is KGHSH and CDR2 is LQKENI. The CDR3 is CASSPGDNTDTQYF. CDR3 in DNA: TGTGCCAGCTCACCTGGGGACAACACAGATACGCAGTATTTT. Supplemented by reference TRBV18 and TRBJ2-3, the full variable domain reads NAGVMQNPRHLVRRRGQEARLRCSPMKGHSHVYWYRQLPEEGLKFMVYLQKENIIDESGMPKERFSAEFPKEGPSILRIQQVVRGDSAAYFCASSPGDNTDTQYFGPGTRLTVL.

This chain connects TRBV9 to TRBJ1-6; 10 nucleotides align to TRBD1. Germline V lookup: CDR1 SGDLS, CDR2 YYNGEE. With 4 bases clipped from V and 6 bases from J, the junction kept 4 bases outside the gene matches. CDR3 length: 15 amino acids. The CDR3 region is CASSPGQGVNSPLHF. The CDR3 coding sequence is TGTGCCAGCAGCCCCGGACAGGGGGTTAATTCACCCCTCCACTTT.

The chain is built from TRBV18 and TRBJ1-4; TRBD1 aligns across 9 bases. The CDR3 is 17 amino acids. The germline gives CDR1 KGHSH, CDR2 LQKENI. Trimming cost V 5 bases and J 4 bases; bases outside gene matches: 11. The CDR3 DNA follows: TGTGCCAGCTCATCACTTAAGGGACAGGGATTTAATGAAAAACTGTTTTTT. Translated, it gives CASSSLKGQGFNEKLFF.

The chain recombines TRBV30 with TRBJ2-7; the match to TRBD1 covers 8 bases. CDR1 and CDR2 (germline): GTSNPN, SVGIG (reference sequence). The CDR3 covers 13 residues. V trimming: 2 bases; J trimming: 4 bases; junction bases outside the gene matches: 4. The CDR3 bases are TGTGCCTGGAGTCAGGGGGCGAAGTACGAGCAGTACTTC. Translation: CAWSQGAKYEQYF.

The chain recombines TRBV29-1 with TRBJ2-3; no clear D. V lost 4 bases, J lost 2 bases, and 7 bases lay in between. Germline lookup yields CDR1 SQVTM and CDR2 ANQGSEA. This CDR3 is built from 12 residues. The CDR3 spells CSVVRNTDTQYF. The CDR3 nucleotides read TGCAGCGTTGTCCGTAACACAGATACGCAGTATTTT.

This chain connects TRBV20-1 to TRBJ2-5, with TRBD1 matching 7 bases. The CDR3 runs 15 residues. V shed 3 bases, J shed 5 bases, and the junction held 12 bases outside the gene matches. The V gene's germline CDR1 is DFQATT and CDR2 SNEGSKA (reference sequence). DNA for the CDR3: TGCAGTGCTAGTGGGCAGGGGGTTGGTTTGGAGACCCAGTACTTC. The encoded protein is CSASGQGVGLETQYF.

The sample holds one count of this clone. The V gene is TRBV7-8, the J gene TRBJ2-1; 8 bases match TRBD2. Trimming cost V 5 bases and J 4 bases; bases outside gene matches: 7. Looked up from germline, CDR1 is SGHVS and CDR2 is FQNEAQ. The CDR3 is 15 amino acids. CDR3 bases: TGTGCCAGCAGCCAACTAGCGGCTGGATACAATGAGCAGTTCTTC. Translating it yields CASSQLAAGYNEQFF.

The rearrangement links TRBV11-3 to TRBJ2-7, with D tentatively TRBD1 (7 bases). Trimming cost V 1 base and J 3 bases, with 13 bases left between them. There are 15 residues in the CDR3. Germline V gene sequence: CDR1 SGHNT, CDR2 YENEEA. Here the CDR3 DNA reads TGTGCCAGCAGCTTAGGGGGGGACAGACACTACGAGCAGTACTTC. This translates into CASSLGGDRHYEQYF.

This chain connects TRBV27 to TRBJ2-1; D not resolved. V was cut by 5 bases and J by 9 bases, with 17 bases left in between. Germline CDR1 is MNHEY and CDR2 is SMNVEV (reference sequence). The CDR3 sequence is 14 residues long. Written as DNA, the CDR3 is TGTGCCAGCAGTCCCGCCACGATTAAGCTTGAGCAGTTCTTC. Translating it yields CASSPATIKLEQFF.

The chain has TRBV5-5 and TRBJ2-7; D unclear. The germline V and J ends were trimmed by 1 base and 0 bases, with 11 bases remaining between them. The CDR3 has 15 amino acids. Germline V CDR1 and CDR2: SGHKS, YYEKEE (reference sequence). CDR3 in DNA: TGTGCCAGCAGCTTGAGTAACGGGTTCTCCTACGAGCAGTACTTC. This codes for CASSLSNGFSYEQYF. Complete variable domain (other parts from reference TRBV5-5 and TRBJ2-7): DAGVTQSPTHLIKTRGQQVTLRCSPISGHKSVSWYQQVLGQGPQFIFQYYEKEERGRGNFPDRFSARQFPNYSSELNVNALLLGDSALYLCASSLSNGFSYEQYFGPGTRLTVT.

This clone was picked up one time. This rearrangement joins TRBV12-3 or TRBV12-4 to TRBJ2-7; D is undetermined. The CDR3 runs 13 residues. V lost 5 bases, J lost 2 bases, and 10 bases lay in between. CDR3 sequence reads: CASSPPGTYEQYF. In DNA, the CDR3 is TGTGCCAGCAGTCCCCCAGGTACCTACGAGCAGTACTTC.

J is TRBJ2-3 and V is TRBV6-5; TRBD2 matches at 7 bases. Per the germline V gene, CDR1 is MNHEY and CDR2 is SVGAGI. The CDR3 loop spans 15 amino acids. V was pared by 6 bases and J by 2 bases, with 8 bases of the junction left unmatched. The CDR3 nucleotides are TGTGCCAGCAGGGGGGGGACCTGGGTCACAGATACGCAGTATTTT. As protein: CASRGGTWVTDTQYF.

The V gene is TRBV6-5, the J gene TRBJ1-1; 8 bases agree with TRBD1. The CDR3 has 12 residues. Trimming at V came to 4 bases and at J to 10 bases, leaving 5 bases not matched to a gene. Germline assignment: CDR1 MNHEY and CDR2 SVGAGI. The CDR3 coding sequence is TGTGCCAGCAGTTCGACAGGGGACGGAGCTTTCTTT. Translated: CASSSTGDGAFF.